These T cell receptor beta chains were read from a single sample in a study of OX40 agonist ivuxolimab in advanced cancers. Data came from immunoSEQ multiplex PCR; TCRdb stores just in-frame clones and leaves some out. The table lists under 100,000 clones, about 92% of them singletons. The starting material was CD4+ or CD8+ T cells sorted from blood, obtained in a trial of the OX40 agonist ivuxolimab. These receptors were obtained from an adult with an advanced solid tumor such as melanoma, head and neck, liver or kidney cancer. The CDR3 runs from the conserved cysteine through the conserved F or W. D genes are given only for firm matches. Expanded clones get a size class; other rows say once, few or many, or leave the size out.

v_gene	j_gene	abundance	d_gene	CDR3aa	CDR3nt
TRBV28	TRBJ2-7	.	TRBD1	CASGRGQGAISYEQYF	TGTGCCAGCGGACGGGGACAGGGGGCTATTTCCTACGAGCAGTACTTC
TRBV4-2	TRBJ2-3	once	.	CASSQEQRTTDTQYF	TGTGCCAGCAGCCAAGAGCAGCGGACCACAGATACGCAGTATTTT
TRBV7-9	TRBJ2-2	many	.	CASSLGSMTGELFF	TGTGCCAGCAGCTTAGGGTCTATGACCGGGGAGCTGTTTTTT
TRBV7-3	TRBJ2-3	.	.	CASSLTGWRFSTDTQYF	TGTGCCAGCAGCCTAACAGGTTGGCGGTTTAGCACAGATACGCAGTATTTT
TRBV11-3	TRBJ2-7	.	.	CASGLVAGEQYF	TGTGCCAGCGGGCTAGTTGCAGGGGAGCAGTACTTC
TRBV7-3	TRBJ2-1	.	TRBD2	CASSFTSASSYNEQFF	TGTGCCAGCAGCTTTACTAGCGCCAGCTCCTACAATGAGCAGTTCTTC
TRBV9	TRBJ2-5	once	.	CASSPGTTGAQYF	TGTGCCAGCAGCCCCGGAACCACCGGGGCCCAGTACTTC
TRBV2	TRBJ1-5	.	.	CASREDRYQPQHF	TGTGCCAGCAGAGAGGACAGATATCAGCCCCAGCATTTT
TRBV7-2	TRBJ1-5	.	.	CASSFQGSQPQHF	TGTGCCAGCAGCTTCCAGGGGAGTCAGCCCCAGCATTTT
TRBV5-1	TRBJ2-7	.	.	CASSLGRGYSEQYF	TGCGCCAGCAGCTTGGGCAGGGGATATTCCGAGCAGTACTTC
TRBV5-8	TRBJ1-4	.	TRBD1	CASRNERQGINEKLFF	TGTGCCAGCAGAAATGAAAGACAGGGGATTAATGAAAAACTGTTTTTT
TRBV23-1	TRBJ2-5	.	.	CASSRRAATQETQYF	TGCGCCAGCAGTCGGCGGGCAGCGACCCAAGAGACCCAGTACTTC
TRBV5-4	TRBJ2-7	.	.	CASSRTFNSYEQYF	TGTGCCAGCAGCCGGACCTTCAACTCCTACGAGCAGTACTTC
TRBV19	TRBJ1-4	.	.	CAASGTNNEKLFF	TGTGCCGCATCCGGGACAAATAATGAAAAACTGTTTTTT
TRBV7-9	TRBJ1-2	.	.	CASSLDVALAHGYTF	TGTGCCAGCAGCTTAGATGTAGCACTAGCCCATGGCTACACCTTC
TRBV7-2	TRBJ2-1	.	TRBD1	CASSPRTGGQGEQFF	TGTGCCAGCAGCCCAAGGACAGGGGGACAGGGTGAGCAGTTCTTC
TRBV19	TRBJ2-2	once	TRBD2	CASSMGLAGGSNTGELFF	TGTGCCAGTAGTATGGGGCTAGCGGGAGGGTCCAACACCGGGGAGCTGTTTTTT
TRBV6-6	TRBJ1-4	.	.	CASSYWGGGGEKLFF	TGTGCCAGCAGTTATTGGGGAGGGGGGGGTGAAAAACTGTTTTTT
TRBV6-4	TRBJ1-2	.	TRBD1	CASSDSSATGSYNGYTF	TGTGCCAGCAGTGACTCAAGTGCGACAGGGTCTTACAATGGCTACACCTTC
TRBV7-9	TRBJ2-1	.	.	CASSSSTSNGDNNEQFF	TGTGCCAGCAGCTCCTCGACCAGTAACGGAGATAACAATGAGCAGTTCTTC
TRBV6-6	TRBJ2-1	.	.	CASSSDRTTYNEQFF	TGTGCCAGCAGTTCCGACAGAACTACCTACAATGAGCAGTTCTTC
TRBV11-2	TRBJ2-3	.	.	CASSLWDRDLDTQYF	TGTGCCAGCAGCCTTTGGGACCGAGACTTAGATACGCAGTATTTT
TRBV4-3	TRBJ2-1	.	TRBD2	CASSQDSSGRAGPGSYNEQFF	TGCGCCAGCAGCCAGGACAGTAGCGGGAGGGCCGGCCCGGGCTCCTACAATGAGCAGTTCTTC
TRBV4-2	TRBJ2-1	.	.	CASSQVSAGRGYEQFF	TGTGCCAGCAGCCAAGTCTCAGCGGGAAGGGGGTATGAGCAGTTCTTC
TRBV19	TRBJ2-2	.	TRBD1	CASRGTGNTGELFF	TGTGCCAGTAGAGGGACAGGAAACACCGGGGAGCTGTTTTTT
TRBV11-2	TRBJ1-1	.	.	CASSLEQGTEAFF	TGTGCCAGCAGCTTGGAACAGGGCACTGAAGCTTTCTTT
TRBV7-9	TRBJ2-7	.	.	CASSASTVFSYEQYF	TGTGCCAGCAGCGCGTCGACAGTCTTCTCCTACGAGCAGTACTTC
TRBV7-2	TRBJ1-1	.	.	CASSLSPFGPSNTEAFF	TGTGCCAGCAGCTTAAGCCCTTTCGGGCCCAGTAACACTGAAGCTTTCTTT